The 28 T cell receptor beta chains below all came from one sample that was sequenced in a study of T-cell reconstitution after alpha-beta-depleted transplantation in children (dated by TCRdb to the mid-2010s). The method behind the library was PCR. These reads were obtained on an Illumina HiSeq 2500. TCR library preparation used molecular barcoding, with unique molecular identifiers applied to normalize quantification of the TCRbeta repertoire. TCRdb trimmed the raw reads at Q25, called clones with MiXCR and kept productive beta chains. Rows are unified per CDR3 protein, each entry keeping the most common DNA and genes. The sample table records some 200,000 distinct CDR3 sequences; around 9.9% of these occur just once. 28% of the sample goes to the ten largest clones. Taken with the paper, the label for treatment or condition translates to: allogeneic hematopoietic cell transplantation with graft depleted of TCRalphabeta T cells and CD19 B cells.

Material: PBMCs, obtained before TCRalphabeta/CD19-depleted stem cell transplant. Source of these receptors: a child under two years old with acute myeloid leukemia, due to receive a stem cell transplant.

As to this clonotype: This CDR3 is missing its conserved last phenylalanine or tryptophan, likely due to a read error. The chain combines TRBV11-2 with TRBJ2-3; D uncertain. The germline V gene has CDR1 SGHAT and CDR2 FQNNGV. V gave up 4 bases and J gave up 2 bases, with 16 bases separating them. The CDR3 totals 16 residues. The CDR3 DNA reads TGTGCCAGCAGCTCGTCGAGCCTGTGGGCCACAGATACGCAGTATTCT. This sequence encodes CASSSSSLWATDTQYS.

As regards this clonotype: The junction departs from the called germline gene at one end, perhaps through a read error. The chain recombines TRBV7-6 with TRBJ2-7, with a possible D match to TRBD1 (5 bases). Germline CDR1 is SGHVS and CDR2 is FNYEAQ. CDR3 length equals 13 residues. The CDR3 DNA is TGTTCCAGCAGCTTTGGACACTCCTACGAGCAGTACTTC. This sequence encodes CSSSFGHSYEQYF.

This clonotype has more than one count but fewer than ten. The chain recombines TRBV27 with TRBJ1-6; D remains unclear. CDR3 size: 16 residues. Trimming removed 0 bases at V and 1 base at J, with 7 bases between. The germline V gene encodes CDR1 MNHEY and CDR2 SMNVEV (reference sequence). CDR3 sequence reads: CASSLSGVSYNSPLHF. Written as DNA, the CDR3 is TGTGCCAGCAGTTTATCCGGGGTGTCCTATAATTCACCCCTCCACTTT.

This clonotype came up many times. This chain connects TRBV9 to TRBJ2-2, with TRBD1 matching 12 bases. The junction had 8 bases not matched to a gene; V was cut back by 0 bases and J by 8 bases. Germline CDR1 and CDR2: SGDLS and YYNGEE. The CDR3 is made up of 17 amino acids. The CDR3 DNA sequence: TGTGCCAGCAGCGTAGCTGGGACAGGGGGCGCAGGGGGGGAGCTGTTTTTT. It translates to CASSVAGTGGAGGELFF.

This clonotype appeared many times. The chain has TRBV28 and TRBJ1-5; 7 bases fit TRBD1. The CDR3 extends over 15 amino acids. The V and J ends lost 5 bases and 6 bases, in that order; junction bases with no gene match: 10. Per germline, CDR1 MDHEN and CDR2 SYDVKM. CDR3 loop: CASSRTGEGRQPQHF. The CDR3, as DNA: TGTGCCAGCAGTCGAACAGGGGAAGGGCGTCAGCCCCAGCATTTT.

The sample holds many counts of this clonotype. The chain has TRBV7-2 and TRBJ1-1; D is uncertain. This CDR3 has 14 amino acids. V lost 2 bases and J lost 1, with 8 bases in between. Germline V gives CDR1 SGHTA, CDR2 FQGNSA. The CDR3 reads CASSLQVKNTEAFF. As DNA, the CDR3 is TGTGCCAGCAGCTTACAGGTTAAGAACACTGAAGCTTTCTTT.

This clonotype was seen repeatedly, ten times or more. V and J are TRBV29-1 and TRBJ2-5, with TRBD2 identical over 10 bases. This CDR3 is built from 13 residues. CDR1 and CDR2 from the germline V gene are SQVTM and ANQGSEA. V was clipped by 7 bases and J by 2 bases; unmatched bases: 4. CDR3 bases: TGCAGCGGTTCTAGCGGGAGTCAAGAGACCCAGTACTTC. As protein: CSGSSGSQETQYF. Drawing the rest from reference TRBV29-1 and TRBJ2-5, the complete variable domain is SAVISQKPSRDICQRGTSLTIQCQVDSQVTMMFWYRQQPGQSLTLIATANQGSEATYESGFVIDKFPISRPNLTFSTLTVSNMSPEDSSIYLCSGSSGSQETQYFGPGTRLLVL.

The sample holds many counts of this clonotype. The rearrangement links TRBV20-1 to TRBJ2-7; TRBD2 aligns across 11 bases. V lost 5 bases, J lost 2 bases, and 11 bases stayed unmatched. The germline CDR1 and CDR2 sequences are DFQATT and SNEGSKA (reference sequence). The CDR3 sequence is 16 residues long. CDR3 protein: CSAQTSGTPRPYEQYF. In DNA, the CDR3 is TGCAGTGCTCAGACTAGCGGGACGCCTCGCCCCTACGAGCAGTACTTC.

This clonotype showed up many times. In DNA, the CDR3 is TGCGCCAGCAGCGTTACAGCAACCTCGATGAACACTGAAGCTTTCTTT. Translated: CASSVTATSMNTEAFF. V is TRBV5-1 and J is TRBJ1-1; D ambiguous. Germline V gene sequence: CDR1 SGHRS, CDR2 YFSETQ. The V and J ends lost 4 bases and 0 bases respectively, with 16 bases between them. This CDR3 contains 16 residues.

This clonotype was recorded at least ten times. This rearrangement joins TRBV7-7 to TRBJ2-5, with TRBD2 matching 12 bases. The CDR3 sequence is 14 residues long. Germline lookup yields CDR1 SSHAT and CDR2 FNYEAQ (reference sequence). V shed 5 bases and J 4 bases; nucleotides not matched to a gene: 2. The CDR3: CASSPTSGRETQYF. The CDR3 coding sequence is TGTGCCAGCAGCCCGACTAGCGGGAGAGAGACCCAGTACTTC.

The sample holds many counts of this clonotype. The chain is built from TRBV11-3 and TRBJ2-3; D gene ambiguous. Germline lookup yields CDR1 SGHNT and CDR2 YENEEA. This CDR3 contains 16 residues. V lost 0 bases and J 6 bases, leaving 16 bases between the germline ends. The CDR3 DNA is TGTGCCAGCAGCTTAGATTCATCAGCTATAGGGGATACGCAGTATTTT. Protein sequence: CASSLDSSAIGDTQYF.

This clonotype was counted many times. The chain recombines TRBV20-1 with TRBJ1-6, with a tentative D call TRBD1 (6 bases). The CDR3 consists of 15 residues. CDR1 is DFQATT, CDR2 SNEGSKA, per germline (reference sequence). The ends were cut back, 0 bases at V and 5 bases at J, with 11 bases in the middle. The CDR3 here is CSARDEGGNNSPLHF. CDR3 bases: TGCAGTGCTAGAGACGAGGGGGGGAATAATTCACCCCTCCACTTT.

This clonotype has ten or more counts. The chain combines TRBV11-2 with TRBJ1-2, with D maybe TRBD1 (5 bases). Germline CDR1 SGHAT, CDR2 FQNNGV. The ends were cut back, 1 base at V and 4 bases at J, with 13 bases in the middle. This CDR3 spans 15 amino acids. The CDR3 bases are TGTGCCAGCAGCTTAGCGGTTACAGGCCCCTATGGCTACACCTTC. Translating gives CASSLAVTGPYGYTF.

This clonotype was detected once. V is TRBV7-7 and J is TRBJ2-1, with TRBD1 identical over 8 bases. This CDR3 region has 15 residues. The germline CDR1 and CDR2 sequences are SSHAT and FNYEAQ (reference sequence). V was pared by 3 bases and J by 6 bases, with 7 bases of the junction left unmatched. The CDR3: CASSLSRDRCNEQFF. CDR3 bases: TGTGCCAGCAGCTTGTCCCGGGACAGGTGCAATGAGCAGTTCTTC.

This clonotype was counted ten times or more. This chain joins TRBV4-1 and TRBJ1-1; 9 bases agree with TRBD1. Germline CDR1 reads MGHRA; CDR2 reads YSYEKL. The length of the CDR3 is 15 residues. V lost 4 bases to trimming and J lost 1 base; unmatched junction nucleotides: 4. The CDR3 is CASSRQGVENTEAFF. The CDR3 DNA follows: TGCGCCAGCAGCCGACAGGGGGTTGAGAACACTGAAGCTTTCTTT.

This clonotype has a count of ten or more. The V gene is TRBV6-2 or TRBV6-3, the J gene TRBJ2-1; D is uncertain. V was shortened by 2 bases and J by 7 bases, with 6 bases between the two germline ends. The CDR3 has 12 residues. Germline lookup yields CDR1 MNHEY and CDR2 SVGEGT. CDR3 in DNA: TGTGCCAGCAGTTACGTGGGTAATGAGCAGTTCTTC. Its protein product is CASSYVGNEQFF.

This clonotype was detected many times. V is TRBV7-8 and J is TRBJ2-7; TRBD1 matches 10 bases. The V and J ends lost 2 bases and 4 bases, in that order; junction bases with no gene match: 2. The CDR3 is 14 residues long. In germline, CDR1 is SGHVS, CDR2 FQNEAQ. The CDR3 DNA is TGTGCCAGCAGCTTACGGGACAGGGGTTACGAGCAGTACTTC. It specifies CASSLRDRGYEQYF.

This clonotype was counted many times. J is TRBJ1-2 and V is TRBV7-9, with unresolved D. Germline V lookup: CDR1 SEHNR, CDR2 FQNEAQ (reference sequence). This CDR3 has 16 residues. V shed 3 bases and J shed 8 bases, with 22 bases lying between them. CDR3 protein: CASSLNSESTLFGYTF. CDR3 DNA sequence: TGTGCCAGCAGCTTGAATTCGGAATCAACCCTATTCGGCTACACCTTC.

Remarks on this clonotype: One base away lies a much larger clone, so this may be a sequencing read error. The chain is built from TRBV18 and TRBJ1-2; 7 bases line up with TRBD1. The CDR3 loop spans 14 amino acids. Germline loops: CDR1 KGHSH, CDR2 LQKENI. After removal of 5 bases from V and 10 bases from J, the junction contained 13 bases not matched to a gene. Here the CDR3 DNA reads TGTGCCAGCTCAGCGGACAGGCCACAGAGTGACTACACCTTC. Amino acids: CASSADRPQSDYTF. The variable domain in full, with the rest retrieved from reference TRBV18 and TRBJ1-2, is NAGVMQNPRHLVRRRGQEARLRCSPMKGHSHVYWYRQLPEEGLKFMVYLQKENIIDESGMPKERFSAEFPKEGPSILRIQQVVRGDSAAYFCASSADRPQSDYTFGSGTRLTVV.

This clonotype was counted at least ten times. The rearrangement links TRBV12-3 or TRBV12-4 to TRBJ2-1; 11 bases align to TRBD2. J lost 6 bases, V lost 7 bases, and 8 bases had no gene match. The CDR3 loop spans 15 amino acids. The DNA of the CDR3 is TGTGCCAGCAACCTCGGACTAGCGGGTTTCAATGAGCAGTTCTTC. Its translation: CASNLGLAGFNEQFF.

This clonotype was detected a few times. The chain recombines TRBV5-1 with TRBJ2-1; no definite D call. CDR1 is SGHRS, CDR2 YFSETQ, per germline. The CDR3 has 16 amino acids. V gave up 0 bases and J gave up 6 bases, with 16 bases separating them. The CDR3 spells CASSLEIGHPPNEQFF. DNA of the CDR3: TGCGCCAGCAGCTTGGAGATAGGGCACCCGCCCAATGAGCAGTTCTTC.

This clonotype has a count of ten or more. The V and J genes are TRBV2 and TRBJ2-7, with a weak D call TRBD1 (5 bases). Germline V lookup: CDR1 SNHLY, CDR2 FYNNEI. The CDR3 sequence is 13 residues long. V was clipped by 4 bases and J by 1 base, with 8 bases between them. Written as DNA, the CDR3 is TGTGCCAGCAGTGTGCCAGGGTCCTACGAGCAGTACTTC. Residues: CASSVPGSYEQYF. Looking up the rest from reference TRBV2 and TRBJ2-7 gives the full variable domain: EPEVTQTPSHQVTQMGQEVILRCVPISNHLYFYWYRQILGQKVEFLVSFYNNEISEKSEIFDDQFSVERPDGSNFTLKIRSTKLEDSAMYFCASSVPGSYEQYFGPGTRLTVT.

This clonotype was detected ten times or more. The chain couples TRBV12-3 or TRBV12-4 to TRBJ1-1; no clear D gene. This CDR3 spans 12 amino acids. Trimming stripped 7 bases from V and 1 base from J, with 7 bases between. The CDR3 here is CASNFQNTEAFF. Written as DNA, the CDR3 is TGTGCCAGCAATTTTCAGAACACTGAAGCTTTCTTT.

This clonotype has a count of ten or more. V gene TRBV24-1 combines with J gene TRBJ2-2; a possible D gene is TRBD1 (6 bases). V dropped 3 bases and J dropped 8 bases, with 12 bases sitting between them. This CDR3 is 14 amino acids long. Looked up from germline, CDR1 is KGHDR and CDR2 is SFDVKD. The CDR3 protein is CATSDHRATGELFF. The CDR3 DNA reads as TGTGCCACCAGTGATCACAGGGCAACGGGGGAGCTGTTTTTT.

This clonotype was counted many times. V gene TRBV20-1 combines with J gene TRBJ1-5; TRBD1 matches 7 bases. Germline lookup yields CDR1 DFQATT and CDR2 SNEGSKA (reference sequence). This CDR3 contains 16 residues. V trimming: 3 bases; J trimming: 1 base; junction bases outside the gene matches: 9. CDR3 sequence reads: CSASSRGRFSNQPQHF. CDR3 in DNA: TGCAGTGCTAGTTCGAGGGGGCGCTTCAGCAATCAGCCCCAGCATTTT.

Ten or more counts support this clonotype. This sequence joins TRBV4-2 and TRBJ2-4; TRBD2 is a possible D gene (5 bases). Trimming pared 3 bases from V and 1 base from J, leaving 19 bases between. CDR3 size: 18 residues. Germline assignment: CDR1 LGHNA and CDR2 YNFKEQ. DNA for the CDR3: TGTGCCAGCAGCCACGCCATAATTACTAGTCCGGCCAAAAACATTCAGTACTTC. Residues: CASSHAIITSPAKNIQYF.

This clonotype was detected many times. The chain couples TRBV5-1 to TRBJ2-2, with 7 bases matching TRBD2. In germline, CDR1 is SGHRS, CDR2 YFSETQ. The junction had 6 bases not matched to a gene; V was cut back by 4 bases and J by 0 bases. The CDR3 contains 16 residues. The CDR3 reads CASSARGDANTGELFF. The CDR3 nucleotides read TGCGCCAGCAGCGCCCGGGGGGACGCGAACACCGGGGAGCTGTTTTTT.

This clonotype was picked up many times. This rearrangement joins TRBV20-1 to TRBJ1-2, with no clear D. Trimming took 0 bases from V and 2 from J, leaving 7 bases between them. The CDR3 contains 13 residues. Germline assignment: CDR1 DFQATT and CDR2 SNEGSKA (reference sequence). In DNA, the CDR3 is TGCAGTGCTAGAGAGTCGACAAACTATGGCTACACCTTC. This encodes CSARESTNYGYTF.